A single sample is the source of the 10 T cell receptor beta chains below, sequenced in a study of blood T cells in healthy people across ages. Primers used in a second PCR of about 6 to 11 cycles were a sample-barcoded 5' primer and a J-beta primer mix. TCRdb reanalysed the 5' RACE reads using MiXCR and keeps one entry per CDR3 protein. Of about a million distinct CDR3 sequences listed, 35% to 40% are singletons. Input material: blood. These TCRs come from a man aged 18 to 29 in good health.

The rearrangement uses TRBV6-6 and TRBJ1-4, with D perhaps TRBD1 (5 bases). The CDR3 loop spans 13 amino acids. CDR1 and CDR2 from the germline V gene are MNHNY and SVGAGI (reference sequence). Trimming pared 8 bases from V and 4 bases from J, leaving 11 bases between. The CDR3 sequence: CASLGQGNEKLFF. The CDR3 nucleotides read TGTGCCAGCCTTGGGCAGGGTAATGAAAAACTGTTTTTT.

Turning to this clonotype: A single base separates this from a much larger clone, so it may be a read error. This chain connects TRBV7-8 to TRBJ2-2, with no clear D. The CDR3 runs to 18 residues. Germline lookup yields CDR1 SGHVS and CDR2 FQNEAQ. The CDR3 sequence is CASGFYQISVTNTGELFF. The DNA of the CDR3 is TGTGCCAGCGGCTTTTACCAAATTTCGGTGACGAACACCGGGGAGCTGTTTTTT.

V is TRBV6-2 or TRBV6-3 and J is TRBJ2-1; D may be TRBD2 (5 bases). The CDR3 is 13 amino acids. Germline V gene data show CDR1 as MNHEY and CDR2 as SVGEGT. Deletions cut 7 bases from V and 8 bases from J, with 15 bases between. CDR3: CASTTVLRDEQFF. The CDR3 DNA reads TGTGCCAGCACTACCGTGCTGAGGGATGAGCAGTTCTTC.

This clonotype was detected many times. DNA for the CDR3: TGCAGCGTTGAAGATCCGGGGGGTGGCTACACCTTC. Translation gives CSVEDPGGGYTF. The rearrangement uses TRBV29-1 and TRBJ1-2; possibly TRBD1 for D (5 bases). Germline loops: CDR1 SQVTM, CDR2 ANQGSEA. This CDR3 has 12 amino acids. The ends were cut back, 0 bases at V and 7 bases at J, with 9 bases in the middle.

This clonotype has only a few counts. The rearrangement joins TRBV12-3 or TRBV12-4 to TRBJ2-7; D may be TRBD1 (6 bases). Trimming removed 5 bases at V and 3 bases at J, with 14 bases between. The CDR3 spans 14 residues. The CDR3 bases are TGTGCCAGCAGTCCGAGGACAGAGAGCTACGAGCAGTACTTC. Translation gives CASSPRTESYEQYF.

The V call is TRBV27, the J call TRBJ2-7; D possibly uses TRBD1 or TRBD2 (5 bases each). Judging by the DNA end, TRBJ2-5 fits better; the J call may be wrong. This CDR3 comprises 13 residues. CDR1 is MNHEY, CDR2 SMNVEV, per germline (reference sequence). Here the CDR3 reads CASSATGLGTQYF. CDR3 nucleotide sequence: TGTGCCAGCAGTGCCACAGGACTGGGGACCCAGTACTTC.

There are a few counts of this clonotype. This chain connects TRBV4-1 to TRBJ2-1, with 9 bases aligning to TRBD2. CDR1 is MGHRA, CDR2 YSYEKL, per germline. The CDR3 extends over 19 amino acids. Trimming took 4 bases from V and 4 from J; bases not matched to a gene: 17. The CDR3: CASSRTSGGLREIYNEQFF. The CDR3, as DNA: TGCGCCAGCAGCCGCACCAGCGGGGGGCTACGTGAGATTTACAATGAGCAGTTCTTC.

This clonotype was counted only a few times. The DNA for the CDR3 is TGTGCCACGGCGAAACAGGGGGAGGAAACTAATGAAAAACTGTTTTTT. Amino acid sequence: CATAKQGEETNEKLFF. The chain combines TRBV10-3 with TRBJ1-4; 8 nucleotides agree with TRBD1. The length of the CDR3 is 16 residues. Per the germline V gene, CDR1 is ENHRY and CDR2 is SYGVKD. The ends lost 10 bases at V and 1 base at J; junction bases unmatched: 11.

This clonotype occurred a few times. CDR3 residues: CASSGITGTYGYTF. In nucleotides, the CDR3 is TGTGCCAGCAGTGGGATCACAGGGACCTATGGCTACACCTTC. The chain combines TRBV6-1 with TRBJ1-2; D may be TRBD1 (6 bases). Germline CDR1 is MNHNS and CDR2 is SASEGT. V dropped 4 bases and J dropped 4 bases, with 13 bases sitting between them. The CDR3 has 14 residues.

V usage is TRBV14 and J usage is TRBJ2-2, with D uncertain. The germline V gene encodes CDR1 SGHDN and CDR2 FVKESK. The V end lost 1 base, the J end lost 7 bases, and 7 bases lay between the germline ends. There are 13 residues in the CDR3. CDR3 region: CASSQGVGGELFF. CDR3 coding DNA: TGTGCCAGCAGCCAAGGAGTAGGCGGGGAGCTGTTTTTT. The full variable domain, in which reference TRBV14 and TRBJ2-2 provide the parts outside the CDR3, is EAGVTQFPSHSVIEKGQTVTLRCDPISGHDNLYWYRRVMGKEIKFLLHFVKESKQDESGMPNNRFLAERTGGTYSTLKVQPAELEDSGVYFCASSQGVGGELFFGEGSRLTVL.